This section outlines one T cell receptor beta chain sequence together with its context. Its target antigen remains unknown. The sample holds no much larger clone one base away, and base qualities are not on file. Collaborating institutions collected whole blood in K2EDTA tubes following their own protocols. For TCRbeta analysis, collaborators shipped samples in one of three forms: frozen whole blood, isolated PBMCs, or DNA extracted from either of those sample types. TCRbeta CDR3 regions were amplified from genomic DNA by means of the immunoSEQ Assay, a bias-controlled multiplex PCR. As for the original processing: Within the assay, amplification of reference gene primers was used to estimate how many nucleated cells each sample contained. To quantify the absolute abundance of each unique TCRbeta CDR3 rearrangement, sequence reads were collapsed and filtered. Productive Simpson clonality was computed per sample as the square root of Simpson's diversity index over productive rearrangements. TCRdb obtained this table from immuneACCESS and retained in-frame rearrangements with V and J assigned. These tables miss some clones; where compared with another copy, unresolved V genes account for less than half of the shortfall, and the remainder is unexplained. From that table come the V and J calls and clone size; the DNA was used to work out D and trimming. For this sample the table gives under 150,000 clones, of which around four fifths were detected only once. Roughly a fifth of the sample is held by the ten biggest clonotypes.

The entry originates in a study of blood T cell repertoires in COVID-19 (dated by TCRdb to the early 2020s). At the level of the whole study: Samples covering the acute and convalescent phases of COVID-19 were provided by collaborators in the United States, Italy and Spain. HLA class I and class II types, where available, came from metadata supplied by the sample provider rather than from assay-based typing. Subjects who had been exposed to COVID-19, were actively infected with it, or had recovered from it provided the deeply sampled blood TCRbeta repertoires that made up the dataset. The repertoires were released in a freely available public database meant as a resource for research on the immune response to SARS-CoV-2. Nearly every sample came with metadata listing a de-identified subject ID, COVID-19 status, age in years and sex. The prospective study material was composed of cDNA or gDNA derived from T cells, B-cell-depleted T cells, or PBMCs. The samples were drawn from the first 160 participants of the ongoing ImmuneRACE study and from 950 to 1,500 subjects provided by 6 global collaborators. Study-wide findings and limitations: How much clinical and demographic metadata was included differed by source and by participant, and the metadata was provided uncurated.

The germline V gene (reference sequence) gives CDR1 as DFQATT and CDR2 as SNEGSKA. A distance of 9 bases separates the germline ends of V and J, which lose 3 bases and 1 base respectively. Its CDR3 holds 13 amino acids, cysteine through phenylalanine. CDR3 DNA is the only sequence kept; it has 39 bases, read in frame from the first base. The clonotype originates from a man older than 75 with acute or convalescent COVID-19. Sequencing was done on a sample of peripheral blood. The rearrangement joined TRBV20-1 to TRBJ1-1; no D gene call is confident. The CDR3 is CSASIPRNTEAFF. Here is the DNA: TGCAGTGCTAGTATACCGAGGAACACTGAAGCTTTCTTT.